The 10 T cell receptor beta chains listed next were all sequenced from one sample in a study of blood T cell repertoires in COVID-19. Assay used: immunoSEQ multiplex PCR; TCRdb lists only in-frame clones, some missing. The sample consists of about 370,000 clones, around 87% of them appearing once. Material: peripheral blood. The receptors were gathered from a woman in her thirties with COVID-19, enrolled during active disease.

This chain joins TRBV2 and TRBJ1-5; 7 nucleotides match TRBD1. The V gene's germline CDR1 is SNHLY and CDR2 FYNNEI. The CDR3 has 13 residues. J lost 6 bases, V lost 4 bases, and 3 bases had no gene match. This CDR3 is CASSGQGVQPQHF. The CDR3 DNA reads TGTGCCAGCAGTGGACAGGGAGTTCAGCCCCAGCATTTT.

V usage is TRBV14 and J usage is TRBJ2-6; no definite D call. Germline CDR1 SGHDN, CDR2 FVKESK. V shed 7 bases and J shed 1 base, with 8 bases lying between them. The CDR3 runs to 14 residues. The CDR3 region is CASKTRSGANVLTF. CDR3 DNA sequence: TGTGCCAGCAAAACCCGGTCTGGGGCCAACGTCCTGACTTTC.

In this sample, this clone turned up once. This sequence joins TRBV28 and TRBJ1-2; perhaps TRBD1 as D (5 bases). The CDR3 sequence is 14 residues long. Between the trimmed V and J ends, which lost 7 bases and 7 bases, there was a span of 19 bases. Germline V CDR1 and CDR2: MDHEN, SYDVKM. The CDR3 DNA is TGTGCCAGCACCGCCCAGGAGGGGACCTCTGGCTACACCTTC. Protein product: CASTAQEGTSGYTF.

The chain recombines TRBV6-6 with TRBJ1-1; unclear D gene. Germline CDR1 and CDR2: MNHNY and SVGAGI (reference sequence). This CDR3 is 14 amino acids long. The V gene lost 2 bases and the J gene lost 0 bases, with 7 bases spanning the gap. The CDR3 reads CASSYGQMNTEAFF. DNA of the CDR3: TGTGCCAGCAGTTACGGCCAGATGAACACTGAAGCTTTCTTT.

The genes are TRBV6-1 and TRBJ1-6; D uncertain. Looked up from germline, CDR1 is MNHNS and CDR2 is SASEGT. The V end lost 1 base, the J end lost 11 bases, and 6 bases lay between the germline ends. The length of the CDR3 is 12 residues. The CDR3 here is CASSEEQTPLHF. The CDR3 bases are TGTGCCAGCAGTGAAGAACAGACACCCCTCCACTTT.

The rearrangement joins TRBV6-5 to TRBJ1-1; D is ambiguous. Germline values: CDR1 MNHEY, CDR2 SVGAGI. The CDR3 length is 15 residues. V lost 6 bases and J 6 bases, leaving 20 bases between the germline ends. The CDR3 loop reads CASSRRISTRAEAFF. The CDR3 DNA is TGTGCCAGCAGCCGACGCATTTCCACCCGGGCTGAAGCTTTCTTT.

The chain combines TRBV7-9 with TRBJ2-7; 8 bases are a match to TRBD1. Germline V CDR1 and CDR2: SEHNR, FQNEAQ (reference sequence). There are 14 residues in the CDR3. The V segment lost 3 bases and the J segment 3 bases; nucleotides outside the gene matches: 4. The CDR3 is CASSFEGTGYEQYF. The CDR3 nucleotides are TGTGCCAGCAGCTTCGAGGGGACAGGCTACGAGCAGTACTTC.

The chain links TRBV5-1 to TRBJ2-3, with 8 bases that match TRBD1. V was pared by 4 bases and J by 1 base, with 5 bases of the junction left unmatched. Germline V gene lookup returns CDR1 SGHRS and CDR2 YFSETQ. There are 15 residues in the CDR3. The CDR3 nucleotides are TGCGCCAGCAGCCAGACAGGGGTCGGCACAGATACGCAGTATTTT. Protein: CASSQTGVGTDTQYF.

The chain combines TRBV28 with TRBJ1-4, with TRBD1 matching 11 bases. Germline lookup yields CDR1 MDHEN and CDR2 SYDVKM. The CDR3 is made up of 15 amino acids. V shed 6 bases, J shed 7 bases, and the junction held 7 bases outside the gene matches. For the CDR3, the DNA is TGTGCCAGCAGAATGGACAGGGGGCGAATTGAAAAACTGTTTTTT. Protein sequence: CASRMDRGRIEKLFF.

The chain recombines TRBV5-6 with TRBJ1-4; tentative D call: TRBD1 (5 bases). There are 15 residues in the CDR3. CDR1 is SGHDT and CDR2 is YYEEEE in the germline V gene. V lost 0 bases and J 8 bases, leaving 14 bases between the germline ends. The CDR3 region is CASSLAQGLYEKLFF. In DNA form, the CDR3 reads TGTGCCAGCAGCTTGGCCCAGGGCTTGTACGAAAAACTGTTTTTT.